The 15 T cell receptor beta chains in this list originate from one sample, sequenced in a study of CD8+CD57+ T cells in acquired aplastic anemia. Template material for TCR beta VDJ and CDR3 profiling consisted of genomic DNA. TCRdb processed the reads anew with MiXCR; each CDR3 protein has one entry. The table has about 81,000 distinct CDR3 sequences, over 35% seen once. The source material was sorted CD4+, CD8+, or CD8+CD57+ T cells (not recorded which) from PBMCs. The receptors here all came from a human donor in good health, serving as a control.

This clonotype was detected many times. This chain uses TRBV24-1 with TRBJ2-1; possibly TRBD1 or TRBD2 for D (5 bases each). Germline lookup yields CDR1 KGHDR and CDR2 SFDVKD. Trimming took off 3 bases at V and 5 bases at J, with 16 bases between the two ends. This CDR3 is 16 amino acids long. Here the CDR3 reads CATSDPRGLLHNEQFF. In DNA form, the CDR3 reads TGTGCCACCAGTGATCCCCGGGGCTTACTTCACAATGAGCAGTTCTTC.

The CDR3 reads CASSVHFSGGPTSNYGYTF. The CDR3 DNA reads TGTGCCAGCAGCGTGCACTTTAGCGGGGGGCCGACCTCTAACTATGGCTACACCTTC. The V gene is TRBV9, the J gene TRBJ1-2, with a weak D call TRBD1 (6 bases). The germline V and J ends were trimmed by 2 bases and 0 bases, with 23 bases remaining between them. The germline V gene encodes CDR1 SGDLS and CDR2 YYNGEE. This CDR3 comprises 19 residues.

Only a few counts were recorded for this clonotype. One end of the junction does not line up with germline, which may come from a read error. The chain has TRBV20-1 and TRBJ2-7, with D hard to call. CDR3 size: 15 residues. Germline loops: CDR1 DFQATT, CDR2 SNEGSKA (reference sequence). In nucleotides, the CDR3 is TGCAGTGCTAGAGATTTAACAGAAGTATCCTCCGAGCAGTACTTC. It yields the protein CSARDLTEVSSEQYF.

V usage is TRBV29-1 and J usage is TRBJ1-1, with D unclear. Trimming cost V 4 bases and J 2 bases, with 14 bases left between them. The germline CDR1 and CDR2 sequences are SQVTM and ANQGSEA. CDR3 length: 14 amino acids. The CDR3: CSVAQSLTNTEAFF. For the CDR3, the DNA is TGCAGCGTTGCACAAAGCCTTACTAACACTGAAGCTTTCTTT.

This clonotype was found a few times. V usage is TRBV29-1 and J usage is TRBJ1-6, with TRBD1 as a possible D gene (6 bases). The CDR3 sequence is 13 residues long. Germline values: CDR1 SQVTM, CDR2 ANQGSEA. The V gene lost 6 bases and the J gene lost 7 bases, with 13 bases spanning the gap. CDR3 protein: CSVLWTENSPLHF. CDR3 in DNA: TGCAGCGTCCTCTGGACAGAGAATTCACCCCTCCACTTT.

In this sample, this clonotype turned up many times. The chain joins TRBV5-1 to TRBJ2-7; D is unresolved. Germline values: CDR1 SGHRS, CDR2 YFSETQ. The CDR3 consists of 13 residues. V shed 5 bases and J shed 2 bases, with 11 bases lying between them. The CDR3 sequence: CASRVTGTYEQYF. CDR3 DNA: TGCGCCAGCAGAGTGACGGGTACCTACGAGCAGTACTTC.

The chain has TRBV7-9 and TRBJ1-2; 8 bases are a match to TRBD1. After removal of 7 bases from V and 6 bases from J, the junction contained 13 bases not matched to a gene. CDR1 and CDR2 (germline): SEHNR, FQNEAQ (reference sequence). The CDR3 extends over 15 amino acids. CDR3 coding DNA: TGTGCCAGCATCCCCGGTGGGCAGGGGGCCGATGGCTACACCTTC. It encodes CASIPGGQGADGYTF.

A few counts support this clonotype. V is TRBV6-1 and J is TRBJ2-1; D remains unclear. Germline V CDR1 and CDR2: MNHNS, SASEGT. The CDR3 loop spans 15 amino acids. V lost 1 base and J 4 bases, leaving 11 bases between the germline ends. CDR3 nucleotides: TGTGCCAGCAGTGAAGAGGAGTACCCATACAATGAGCAGTTCTTC. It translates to CASSEEEYPYNEQFF.

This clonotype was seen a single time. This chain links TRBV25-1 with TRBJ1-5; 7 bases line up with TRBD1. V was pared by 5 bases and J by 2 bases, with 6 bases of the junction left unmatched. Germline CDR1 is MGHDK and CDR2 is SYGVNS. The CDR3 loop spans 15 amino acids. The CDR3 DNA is TGTGCCAGCAGTCTGGCGGGACAGCGCAATCAGCCCCAGCATTTT. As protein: CASSLAGQRNQPQHF.

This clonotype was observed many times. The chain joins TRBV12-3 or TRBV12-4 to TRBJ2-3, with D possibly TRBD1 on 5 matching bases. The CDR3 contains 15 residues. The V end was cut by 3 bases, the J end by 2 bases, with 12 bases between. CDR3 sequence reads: CASSLGLSSTDTQYF. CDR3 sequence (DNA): TGTGCCAGCAGTTTGGGGCTATCCTCCACAGATACGCAGTATTTT.

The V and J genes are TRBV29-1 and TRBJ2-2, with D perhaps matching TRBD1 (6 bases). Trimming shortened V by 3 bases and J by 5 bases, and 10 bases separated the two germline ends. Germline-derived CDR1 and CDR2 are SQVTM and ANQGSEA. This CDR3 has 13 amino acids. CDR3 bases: TGCAGCGTTGAGGGGACAAAGACCGGGGAGCTGTTTTTT. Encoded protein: CSVEGTKTGELFF.

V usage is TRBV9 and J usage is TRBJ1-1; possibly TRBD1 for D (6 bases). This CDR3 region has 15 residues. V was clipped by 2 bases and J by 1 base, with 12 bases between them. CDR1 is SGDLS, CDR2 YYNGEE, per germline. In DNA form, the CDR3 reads TGTGCCAGCAGCGTTGGGACACAGGGGAACACTGAAGCTTTCTTT. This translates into CASSVGTQGNTEAFF.

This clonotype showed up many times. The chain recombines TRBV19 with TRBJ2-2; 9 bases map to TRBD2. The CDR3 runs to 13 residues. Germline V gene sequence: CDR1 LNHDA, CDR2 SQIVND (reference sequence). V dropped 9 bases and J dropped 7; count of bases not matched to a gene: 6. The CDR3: CASTGLADGELFF. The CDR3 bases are TGTGCCAGCACGGGACTAGCTGACGGGGAGCTGTTTTTT.

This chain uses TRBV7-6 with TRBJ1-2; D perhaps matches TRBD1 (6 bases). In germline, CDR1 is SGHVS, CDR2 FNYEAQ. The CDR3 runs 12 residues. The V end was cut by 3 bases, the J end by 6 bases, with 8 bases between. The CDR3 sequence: CASSFTGNGYTF. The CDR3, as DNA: TGTGCCAGCAGCTTCACAGGGAATGGCTACACCTTC.

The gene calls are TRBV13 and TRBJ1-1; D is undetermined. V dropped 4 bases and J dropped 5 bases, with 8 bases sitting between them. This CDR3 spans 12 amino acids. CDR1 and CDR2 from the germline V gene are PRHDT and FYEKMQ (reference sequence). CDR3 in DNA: TGTGCCAGCAGCTCCCCCCAGACTGAAGCTTTCTTT. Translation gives CASSSPQTEAFF. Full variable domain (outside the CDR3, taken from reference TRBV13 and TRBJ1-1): AAGVIQSPRHLIKEKRETATLKCYPIPRHDTVYWYQQGPGQDPQFLISFYEKMQSDKGSIPDRFSAQQFSDYHSELNMSSLELGDSALYFCASSSPQTEAFFGQGTRLTVV.